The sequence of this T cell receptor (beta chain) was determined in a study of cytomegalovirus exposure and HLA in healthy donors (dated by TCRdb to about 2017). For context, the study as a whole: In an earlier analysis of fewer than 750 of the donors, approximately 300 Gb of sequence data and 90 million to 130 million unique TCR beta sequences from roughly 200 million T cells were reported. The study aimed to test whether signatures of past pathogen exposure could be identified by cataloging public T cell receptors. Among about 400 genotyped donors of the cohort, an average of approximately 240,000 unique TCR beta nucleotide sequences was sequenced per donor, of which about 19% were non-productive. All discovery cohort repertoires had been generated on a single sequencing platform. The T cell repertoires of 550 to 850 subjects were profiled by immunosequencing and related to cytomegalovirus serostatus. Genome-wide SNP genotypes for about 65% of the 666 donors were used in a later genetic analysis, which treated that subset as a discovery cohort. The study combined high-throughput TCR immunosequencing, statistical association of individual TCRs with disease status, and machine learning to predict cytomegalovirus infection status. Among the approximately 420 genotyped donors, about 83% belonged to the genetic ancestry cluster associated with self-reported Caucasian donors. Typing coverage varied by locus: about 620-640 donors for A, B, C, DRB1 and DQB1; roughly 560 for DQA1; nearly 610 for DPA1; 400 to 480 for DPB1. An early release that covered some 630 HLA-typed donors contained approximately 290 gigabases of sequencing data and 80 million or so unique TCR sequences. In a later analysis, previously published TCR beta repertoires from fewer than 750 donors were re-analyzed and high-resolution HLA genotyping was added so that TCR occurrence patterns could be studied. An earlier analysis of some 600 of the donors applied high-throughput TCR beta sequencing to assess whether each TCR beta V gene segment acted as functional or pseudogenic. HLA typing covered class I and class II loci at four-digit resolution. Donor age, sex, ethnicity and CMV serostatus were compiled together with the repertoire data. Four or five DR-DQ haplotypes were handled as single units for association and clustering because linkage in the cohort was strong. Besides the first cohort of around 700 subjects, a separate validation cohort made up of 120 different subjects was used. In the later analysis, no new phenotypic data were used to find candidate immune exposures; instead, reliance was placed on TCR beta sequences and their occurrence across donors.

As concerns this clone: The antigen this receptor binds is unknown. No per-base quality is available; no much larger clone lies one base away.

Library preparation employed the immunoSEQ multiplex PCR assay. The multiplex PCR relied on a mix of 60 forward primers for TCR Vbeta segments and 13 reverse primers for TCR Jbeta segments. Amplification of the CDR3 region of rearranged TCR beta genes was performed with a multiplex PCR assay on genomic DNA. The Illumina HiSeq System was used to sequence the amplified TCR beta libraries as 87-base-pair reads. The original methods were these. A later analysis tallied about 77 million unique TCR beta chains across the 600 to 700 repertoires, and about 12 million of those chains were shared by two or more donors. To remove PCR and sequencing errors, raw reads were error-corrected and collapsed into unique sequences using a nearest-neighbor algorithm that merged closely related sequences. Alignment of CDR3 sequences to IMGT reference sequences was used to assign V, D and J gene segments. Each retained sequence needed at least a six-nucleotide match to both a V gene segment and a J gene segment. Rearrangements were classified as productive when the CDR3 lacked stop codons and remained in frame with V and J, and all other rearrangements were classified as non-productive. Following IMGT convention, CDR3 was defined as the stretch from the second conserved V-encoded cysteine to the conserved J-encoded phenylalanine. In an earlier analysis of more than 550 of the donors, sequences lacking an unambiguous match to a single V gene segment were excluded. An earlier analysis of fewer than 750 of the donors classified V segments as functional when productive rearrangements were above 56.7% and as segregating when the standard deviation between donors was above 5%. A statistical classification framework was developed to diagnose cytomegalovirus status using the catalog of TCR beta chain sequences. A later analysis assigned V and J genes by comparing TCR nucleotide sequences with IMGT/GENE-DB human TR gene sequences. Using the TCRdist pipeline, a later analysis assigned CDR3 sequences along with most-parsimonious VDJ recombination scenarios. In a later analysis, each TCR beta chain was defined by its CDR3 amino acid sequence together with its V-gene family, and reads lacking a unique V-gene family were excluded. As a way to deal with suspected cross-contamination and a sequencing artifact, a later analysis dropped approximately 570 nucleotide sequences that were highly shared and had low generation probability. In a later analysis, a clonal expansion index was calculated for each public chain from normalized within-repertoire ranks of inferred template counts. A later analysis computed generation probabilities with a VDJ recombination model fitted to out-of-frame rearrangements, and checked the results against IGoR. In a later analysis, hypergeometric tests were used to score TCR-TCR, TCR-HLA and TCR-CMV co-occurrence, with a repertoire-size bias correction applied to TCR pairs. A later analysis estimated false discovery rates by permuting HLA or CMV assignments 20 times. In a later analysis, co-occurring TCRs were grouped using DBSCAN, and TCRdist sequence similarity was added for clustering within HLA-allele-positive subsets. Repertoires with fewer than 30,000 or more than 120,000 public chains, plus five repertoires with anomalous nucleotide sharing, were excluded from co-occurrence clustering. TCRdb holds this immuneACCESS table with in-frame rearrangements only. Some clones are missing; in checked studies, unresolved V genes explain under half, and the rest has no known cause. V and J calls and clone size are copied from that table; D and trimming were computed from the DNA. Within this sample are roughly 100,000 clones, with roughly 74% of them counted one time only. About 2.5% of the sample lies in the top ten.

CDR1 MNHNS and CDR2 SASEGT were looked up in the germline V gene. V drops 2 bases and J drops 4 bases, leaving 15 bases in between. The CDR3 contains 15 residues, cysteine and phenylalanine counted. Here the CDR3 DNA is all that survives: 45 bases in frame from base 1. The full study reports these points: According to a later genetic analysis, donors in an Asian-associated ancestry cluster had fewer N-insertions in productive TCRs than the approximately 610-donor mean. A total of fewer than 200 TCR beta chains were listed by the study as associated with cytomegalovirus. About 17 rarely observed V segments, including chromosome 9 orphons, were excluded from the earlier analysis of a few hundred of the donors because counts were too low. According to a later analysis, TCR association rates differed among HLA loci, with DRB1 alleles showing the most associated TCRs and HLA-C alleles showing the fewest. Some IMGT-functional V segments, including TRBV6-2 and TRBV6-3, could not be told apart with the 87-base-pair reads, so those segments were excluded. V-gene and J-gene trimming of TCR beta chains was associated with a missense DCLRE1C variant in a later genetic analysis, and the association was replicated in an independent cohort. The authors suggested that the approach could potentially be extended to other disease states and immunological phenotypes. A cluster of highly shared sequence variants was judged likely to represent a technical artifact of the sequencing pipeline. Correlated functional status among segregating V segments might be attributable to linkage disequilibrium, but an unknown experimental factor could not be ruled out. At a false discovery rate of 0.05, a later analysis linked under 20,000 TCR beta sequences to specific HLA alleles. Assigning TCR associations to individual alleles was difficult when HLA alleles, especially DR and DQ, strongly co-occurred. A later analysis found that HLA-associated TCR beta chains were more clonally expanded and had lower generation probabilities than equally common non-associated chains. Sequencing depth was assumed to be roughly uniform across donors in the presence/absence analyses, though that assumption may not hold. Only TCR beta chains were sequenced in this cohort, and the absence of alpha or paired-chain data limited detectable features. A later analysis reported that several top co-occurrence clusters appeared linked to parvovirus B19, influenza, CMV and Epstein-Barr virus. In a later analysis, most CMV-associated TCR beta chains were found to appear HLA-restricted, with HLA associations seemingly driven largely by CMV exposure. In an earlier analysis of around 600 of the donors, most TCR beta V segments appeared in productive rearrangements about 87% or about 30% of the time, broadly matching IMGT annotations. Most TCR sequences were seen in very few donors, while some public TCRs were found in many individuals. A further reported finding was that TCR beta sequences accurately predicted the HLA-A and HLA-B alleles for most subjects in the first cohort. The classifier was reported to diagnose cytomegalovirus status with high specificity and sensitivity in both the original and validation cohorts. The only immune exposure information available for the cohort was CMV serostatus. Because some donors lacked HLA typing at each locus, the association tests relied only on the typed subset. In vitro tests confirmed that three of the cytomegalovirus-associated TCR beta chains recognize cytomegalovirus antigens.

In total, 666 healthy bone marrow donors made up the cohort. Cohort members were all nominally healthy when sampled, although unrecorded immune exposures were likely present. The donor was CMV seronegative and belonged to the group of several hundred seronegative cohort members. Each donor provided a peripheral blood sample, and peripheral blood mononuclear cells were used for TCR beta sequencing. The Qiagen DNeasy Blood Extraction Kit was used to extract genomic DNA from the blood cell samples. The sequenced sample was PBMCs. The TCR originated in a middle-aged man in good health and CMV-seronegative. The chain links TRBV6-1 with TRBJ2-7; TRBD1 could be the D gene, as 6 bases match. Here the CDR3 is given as CASSEPGTTTYEQYF. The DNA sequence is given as TGTGCCAGCAGTGAACCCGGGACAACGACTTACGAGCAGTACTTC.